Described below is a single T cell receptor (beta chain) sequence and its context. Sequencing was performed with immunoSEQ multiplex PCR; in TCRdb, only in-frame clones are kept and a portion is missing. The sample contains around 200,000 clones, over 75% of which appear only once. This entry is derived from a study of blood T cell repertoires in COVID-19. The CDR3 is 13 amino acids. V dropped 1 base and J dropped 6 bases, with 9 bases sitting between them. Per germline, CDR1 SNHLY and CDR2 FYNNEI. Input material: peripheral blood. This TCR came from a man aged 40-50 years with active or convalescent COVID-19. The gene calls are TRBV2 and TRBJ1-1; perhaps TRBD1 as D (5 bases). DNA for the CDR3: TGTGCCAGCAGTGAAGGTAGGGGCCCTGAAGCTTTCTTT. It is translated as CASSEGRGPEAFF.